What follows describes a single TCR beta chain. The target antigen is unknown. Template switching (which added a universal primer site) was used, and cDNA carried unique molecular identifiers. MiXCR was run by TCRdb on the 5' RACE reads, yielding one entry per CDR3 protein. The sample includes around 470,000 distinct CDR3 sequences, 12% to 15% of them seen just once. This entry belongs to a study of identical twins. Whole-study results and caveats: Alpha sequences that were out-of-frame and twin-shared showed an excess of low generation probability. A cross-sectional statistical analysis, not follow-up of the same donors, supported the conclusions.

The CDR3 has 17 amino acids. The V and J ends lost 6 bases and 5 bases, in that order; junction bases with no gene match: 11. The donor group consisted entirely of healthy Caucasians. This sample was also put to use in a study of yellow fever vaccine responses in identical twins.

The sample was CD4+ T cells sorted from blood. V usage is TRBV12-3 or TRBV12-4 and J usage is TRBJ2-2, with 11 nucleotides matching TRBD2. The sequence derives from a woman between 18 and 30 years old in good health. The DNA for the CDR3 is TGTGCCAGCAGCCCACTAGCGGGGGAAGTGCTAACCGGGGAGCTGTTTTTT. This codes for CASSPLAGEVLTGELFF.